The 20 T cell receptor beta chains reported below all come from one sample, sequenced in a study of long-term antiretroviral therapy in people with HIV. With survey level as its setting, the immunoSEQ assay was v3.0. Assay used: immunoSEQ multiplex PCR; TCRdb lists only in-frame clones, some missing. This sample carries around 40,000 clones, around 88% of them seen once, and the ten largest clones take 3.9%. The material sequenced was unsorted PBMCs, taken just before starting antiretroviral therapy. The origin of the receptors is a woman in her late teens or twenties with HIV.

V gene TRBV5-5 combines with J gene TRBJ2-7; D unclear. V lost 3 bases to trimming and J lost 3 bases, with 13 bases between them. The CDR3 sequence is 14 residues long. Germline assignment: CDR1 SGHKS and CDR2 YYEKEE (reference sequence). CDR3 sequence: CASSWRDRHYEQYF. The CDR3 DNA reads as TGTGCCAGCAGCTGGAGAGACCGCCACTACGAGCAGTACTTC.

This clone was counted between two and nine times. The chain has TRBV28 and TRBJ2-1; D gene ambiguous. The CDR3 spans 17 residues. The germline CDR1 and CDR2 sequences are MDHEN and SYDVKM. V lost 5 bases, J lost 1 base, and 18 bases lay in between. CDR3 amino acids: CASSPLSQTLSYNEQFF. DNA for the CDR3: TGTGCCAGCAGTCCTTTGAGTCAGACTCTATCCTACAATGAGCAGTTCTTC.

V and J are TRBV19 and TRBJ1-3, with D possibly matching TRBD1 (6 bases). V was clipped by 5 bases and J by 0 bases, with 11 bases between them. CDR1 LNHDA and CDR2 SQIVND come from the germline V gene (reference sequence). This CDR3 is built from 15 residues. CDR3 bases: TGTGCCAGTAGTCTGGACAGTGCCTCTGGAAACACCATATATTTT. As protein: CASSLDSASGNTIYF.

The chain joins TRBV7-6 to TRBJ1-3; 9 nucleotides align to TRBD1. Per the germline V gene, CDR1 is SGHVS and CDR2 is FNYEAQ. CDR3 length equals 15 residues. V was clipped by 5 bases and J by 4 bases; unmatched bases: 6. CDR3 sequence (DNA): TGTGCCAGCAGCCCTGGGACAGGGACGGGAAACACCATATATTTT. It is translated as CASSPGTGTGNTIYF.

The rearrangement links TRBV7-8 to TRBJ1-2, with D possibly TRBD1 on 6 matching bases. Germline assignment: CDR1 SGHVS and CDR2 FQNEAQ. This CDR3 is built from 14 residues. The ends were cut back, 4 bases at V and 8 bases at J, with 17 bases in the middle. DNA of the CDR3: TGTGCCAGCAGCTCCCACAGGGATATGGGCGGCTACACCTTC. Protein: CASSSHRDMGGYTF.

The rearrangement links TRBV6-5 to TRBJ2-2; the D is unclear. Germline V lookup: CDR1 MNHEY, CDR2 SVGAGI. This CDR3 has 16 residues. Trimming shortened V by 3 bases and J by 3 bases, and 14 bases separated the two germline ends. CDR3 in DNA: TGTGCCAGCAGTTATCGACGCACAATTTACACCGGGGAGCTGTTTTTT. It is translated as CASSYRRTIYTGELFF.

The chain joins TRBV5-1 to TRBJ2-7; possible D gene TRBD2, 5 bases. CDR1 is SGHRS and CDR2 is YFSETQ in the germline V gene. This CDR3 spans 11 amino acids. Between the trimmed V and J ends, which lost 5 bases and 5 bases, there was a span of 8 bases. CDR3 bases: TGCGCCAGCAGTGAGGGAGACGAGCAGTACTTC. It translates to CASSEGDEQYF.

This chain uses TRBV11-2 with TRBJ1-2; 8 bases map to TRBD1. V trimming: 3 bases; J trimming: 1 base; junction bases outside the gene matches: 10. The CDR3 loop spans 17 amino acids. From germline, CDR1 is SGHAT and CDR2 FQNNGV. CDR3 DNA sequence: TGTGCCAGCAGCTTGGCCACCCGACAGGGGATTAACTATGGCTACACCTTC. It encodes CASSLATRQGINYGYTF. Combining the CDR3 with reference TRBV11-2 and TRBJ1-2 gives the whole variable domain EAGVAQSPRYKIIEKRQSVAFWCNPISGHATLYWYQQILGQGPKLLIQFQNNGVVDDSQLPKDRFSAERLKGVDSTLKIQPAKLEDSAVYLCASSLATRQGINYGYTFGSGTRLTVV.

CDR3 sequence (DNA): TGTGCCAGCAGCCGTGGACAGGGCGTGGAGACCCAGTACTTC. Protein sequence: CASSRGQGVETQYF. This chain links TRBV7-9 with TRBJ2-5; 8 bases fit TRBD1. V lost 5 bases, J lost 5 bases, and 7 bases stayed unmatched. The V gene's germline CDR1 is SEHNR and CDR2 FQNEAQ (reference sequence). This CDR3 contains 14 residues.

The V and J genes are TRBV6-4 and TRBJ2-1, with 8 bases lining up with TRBD1. Germline CDR1 and CDR2: MRHNA and SNTAGT. The CDR3 contains 14 residues. With 3 bases clipped from V and 5 bases from J, the junction kept 3 bases outside the gene matches. The CDR3 region has the DNA TGTGCCAGCAGTGAACAGGGGGGAAACAATGAGCAGTTCTTC. Its translation is CASSEQGGNNEQFF.

This chain uses TRBV9 with TRBJ2-2; D is tentatively TRBD1 or TRBD2 (5 bases each). This CDR3 is built from 13 residues. Trimming took off 2 bases at V and 6 bases at J, with 8 bases between the two ends. The germline V gene encodes CDR1 SGDLS and CDR2 YYNGEE. The CDR3 DNA reads as TGTGCCAGCAGCGTCCGAGGGGCCGGGGAGCTGTTTTTT. This codes for CASSVRGAGELFF.

The CDR3 bases are TGTGCCAGCAGCTTAAAGGGTACGGGAACAGGGGCGGATGAGCAGTTCTTC. It is translated as CASSLKGTGTGADEQFF. The rearrangement uses TRBV7-9 and TRBJ2-1; TRBD1 agrees at 7 bases. CDR3 length: 17 amino acids. Trimming removed 2 bases from V and 8 bases from J; junction bases left unmatched: 15. Germline assignment: CDR1 SEHNR and CDR2 FQNEAQ (reference sequence).

The chain couples TRBV27 to TRBJ2-2; 7 bases match TRBD2. The J segment lost 7 bases and the V segment lost 7 bases, leaving 12 bases of the junction unmatched. Germline V CDR1 and CDR2: MNHEY, SMNVEV (reference sequence). The CDR3 spans 15 residues. The CDR3 DNA follows: TGTGCCAGCACCCCTAGCGGACCTTTGGTCGGGGAGCTGTTTTTT. It yields the protein CASTPSGPLVGELFF.

J is TRBJ2-6 and V is TRBV5-1; D remains unclear. V shed 5 bases and J shed 0 bases, with 6 bases lying between them. CDR3 length equals 14 residues. From germline, CDR1 is SGHRS and CDR2 YFSETQ. This chain's CDR3 is CASRVGSGANVLTF. Here the CDR3 DNA reads TGCGCCAGCAGGGTAGGCTCTGGGGCCAACGTCCTGACTTTC. Supplemented by reference TRBV5-1 and TRBJ2-6, the full variable domain reads KAGVTQTPRYLIKTRGQQVTLSCSPISGHRSVSWYQQTPGQGLQFLFEYFSETQRNKGNFPGRFSGRQFSNSRSEMNVSTLELGDSALYLCASRVGSGANVLTFGAGSRLTVL.

This clone was seen only once. V usage is TRBV15 and J usage is TRBJ1-2; 8 positions match TRBD1. This CDR3 is built from 15 residues. V trimming: 0 bases; J trimming: 8 bases; junction bases outside the gene matches: 8. Germline-derived CDR1 and CDR2 are LNHNV and YYDKDF (reference sequence). This CDR3 is CATSRDSGQGLGYTF. For the CDR3, the DNA is TGTGCCACCAGCAGAGATAGCGGACAGGGCTTAGGCTACACCTTC. Based on the CDR3 plus reference TRBV15 and TRBJ1-2, the full variable domain is DAMVIQNPRYQVTQFGKPVTLSCSQTLNHNVMYWYQQKSSQAPKLLFHYYDKDFNNEADTPDNFQSRRPNTSFCFLDIRSPGLGDTAMYLCATSRDSGQGLGYTFGSGTRLTVV.

The table lists this clone with a count of one. The J gene is TRBJ2-1, the V gene TRBV9; D is tentatively TRBD1 or TRBD2 (5 bases each). Trimming shortened V by 2 bases and J by 0 bases, and 9 bases separated the two germline ends. The length of the CDR3 is 15 residues. From germline, CDR1 is SGDLS and CDR2 YYNGEE. DNA of the CDR3: TGTGCCAGCAGCGTCCGGGACCCCTCCTACAATGAGCAGTTCTTC. Amino acid sequence: CASSVRDPSYNEQFF.

This clone counts as medium-sized. The rearrangement joins TRBV5-6 to TRBJ1-2, with D possibly matching TRBD1 (5 bases). With 4 bases removed from V and 8 bases from J, the gap between germline ends came to 15 bases. This CDR3 contains 13 residues. CDR1 is SGHDT and CDR2 is YYEEEE in the germline V gene. The CDR3 sequence: CASSSFRDVGYTF. The CDR3 DNA reads TGTGCCAGCAGCAGTTTCAGGGACGTAGGCTACACCTTC.

The genes are TRBV5-1 and TRBJ2-7; 9 bases are a match to TRBD1. CDR3 length: 14 amino acids. With 1 base clipped from V and 4 bases from J, the junction kept 3 bases outside the gene matches. Germline lookup yields CDR1 SGHRS and CDR2 YFSETQ. The CDR3, as DNA: TGCGCCAGCAGCTTGCACAGGGGGCGGTACGAGCAGTACTTC. This encodes CASSLHRGRYEQYF.

This clone showed up just a few times. The chain is built from TRBV28 and TRBJ1-5, with D uncertain. The CDR3 has 12 amino acids. V lost 4 bases and J lost 6, with 7 bases in between. Looked up from germline, CDR1 is MDHEN and CDR2 is SYDVKM. CDR3 loop: CASSSYSQPQHF. The CDR3 region has the DNA TGTGCCAGCAGTTCATACAGTCAGCCCCAGCATTTT. Complete variable domain (other parts from reference TRBV28 and TRBJ1-5): DVKVTQSSRYLVKRTGEKVFLECVQDMDHENMFWYRQDPGLGLRLIYFSYDVKMKEKGDIPEGYSVSREKKERFSLILESASTNQTSMYLCASSSYSQPQHFGDGTRLSIL.

V usage is TRBV6-5 and J usage is TRBJ1-5; D is ambiguous. The CDR3 consists of 15 residues. Per the germline V gene, CDR1 is MNHEY and CDR2 is SVGAGI. V lost 2 bases, J lost 0 bases, and 8 bases lay in between. Here the CDR3 reads CASSYQAPSNQPQHF. CDR3 DNA sequence: TGTGCCAGCAGTTACCAGGCCCCTAGCAATCAGCCCCAGCATTTT.